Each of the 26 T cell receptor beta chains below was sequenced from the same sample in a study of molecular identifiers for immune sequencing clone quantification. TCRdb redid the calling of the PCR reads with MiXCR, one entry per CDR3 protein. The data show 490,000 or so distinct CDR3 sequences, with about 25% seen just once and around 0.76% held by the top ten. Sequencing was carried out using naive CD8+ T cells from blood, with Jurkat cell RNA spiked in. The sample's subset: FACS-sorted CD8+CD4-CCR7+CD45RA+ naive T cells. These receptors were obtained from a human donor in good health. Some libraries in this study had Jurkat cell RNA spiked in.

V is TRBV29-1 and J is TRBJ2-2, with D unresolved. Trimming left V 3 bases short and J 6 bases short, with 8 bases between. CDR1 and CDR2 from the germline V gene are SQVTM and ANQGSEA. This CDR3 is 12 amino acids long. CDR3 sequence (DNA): TGCAGCGTTGAGCTCTGGGCCGGGGAGCTGTTTTTT. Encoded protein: CSVELWAGELFF.

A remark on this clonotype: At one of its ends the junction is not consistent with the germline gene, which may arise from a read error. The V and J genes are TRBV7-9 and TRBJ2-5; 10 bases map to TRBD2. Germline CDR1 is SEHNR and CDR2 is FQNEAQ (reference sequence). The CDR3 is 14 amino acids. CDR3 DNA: TGTGTCAGCAGCTCGGGACTAGCGATTGAGACCCAGTACTTC. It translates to CVSSSGLAIETQYF.

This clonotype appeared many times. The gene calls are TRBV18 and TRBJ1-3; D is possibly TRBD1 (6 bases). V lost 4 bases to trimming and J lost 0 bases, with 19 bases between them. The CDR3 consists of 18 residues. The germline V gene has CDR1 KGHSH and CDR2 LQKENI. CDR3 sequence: CASSLLGQETTSGNTIYF. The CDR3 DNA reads TGTGCCAGCTCACTTTTGGGACAAGAGACCACCTCTGGAAACACCATATATTTT.

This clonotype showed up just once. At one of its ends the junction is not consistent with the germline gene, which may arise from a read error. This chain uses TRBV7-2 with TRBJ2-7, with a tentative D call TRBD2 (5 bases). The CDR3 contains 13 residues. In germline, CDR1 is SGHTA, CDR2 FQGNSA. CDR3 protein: CASRPGITYAQYF. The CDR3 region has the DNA TGTGCCAGCAGACCCGGGATAACCTACGCGCAGTACTTC.

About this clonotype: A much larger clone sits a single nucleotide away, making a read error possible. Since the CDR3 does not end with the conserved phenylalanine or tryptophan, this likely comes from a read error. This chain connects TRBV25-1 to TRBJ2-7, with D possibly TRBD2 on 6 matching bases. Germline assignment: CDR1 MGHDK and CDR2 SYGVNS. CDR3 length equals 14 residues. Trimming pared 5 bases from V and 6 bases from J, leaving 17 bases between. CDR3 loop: CASSLTGVLGEQYL. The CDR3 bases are TGTGCCAGCAGTTTAACGGGAGTATTGGGCGAGCAGTACCTC.

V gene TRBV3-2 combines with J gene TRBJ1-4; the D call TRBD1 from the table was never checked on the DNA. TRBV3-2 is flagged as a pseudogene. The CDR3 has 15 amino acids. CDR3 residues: CASSQYGGSNEKLFF. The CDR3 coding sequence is TGTGCCAGCAGCCAATACGGGGGGAGTAATGAAAAACTGTTTTTT.

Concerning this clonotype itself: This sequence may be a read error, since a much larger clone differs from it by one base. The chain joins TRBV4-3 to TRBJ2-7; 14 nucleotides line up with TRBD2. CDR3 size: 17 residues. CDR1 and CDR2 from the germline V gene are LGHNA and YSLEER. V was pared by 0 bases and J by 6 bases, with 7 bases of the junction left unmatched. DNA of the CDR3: TGCGCCAGCAGCCAAGATGGGCACGGACTAGCGGGAGGCGAGCAGTACTTC. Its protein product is CASSQDGHGLAGGEQYF.

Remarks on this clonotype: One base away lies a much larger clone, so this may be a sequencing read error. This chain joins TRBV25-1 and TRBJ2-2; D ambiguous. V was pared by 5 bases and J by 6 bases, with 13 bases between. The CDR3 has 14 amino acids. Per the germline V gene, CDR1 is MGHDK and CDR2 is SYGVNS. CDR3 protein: CASSSPGNAGELFF. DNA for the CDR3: TGTGCCAGCAGTTCCCCTGGCAACGCCGGGGAGCTGTTTTTT.

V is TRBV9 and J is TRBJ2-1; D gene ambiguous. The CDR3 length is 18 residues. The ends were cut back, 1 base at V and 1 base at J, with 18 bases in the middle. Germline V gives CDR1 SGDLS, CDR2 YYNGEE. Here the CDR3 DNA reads TGTGCCAGCAGCGTATGGGCTAGTGTCACCTCATCCTACAATGAGCAGTTCTTC. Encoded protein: CASSVWASVTSSYNEQFF.

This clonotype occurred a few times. The CDR3 loop is CASSLSRGSTYEQYF. Here the CDR3 DNA reads TGTGCCAGCAGCTTATCGCGGGGGTCAACCTACGAGCAGTACTTC. The chain joins TRBV13 to TRBJ2-7; 7 bases line up with TRBD2. CDR3 length: 15 residues. From germline, CDR1 is PRHDT and CDR2 FYEKMQ (reference sequence). The V and J ends lost 2 bases and 2 bases, in that order; junction bases with no gene match: 6.

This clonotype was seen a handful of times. The CDR3 region is CSSRPLVNAYEQYF. CDR3 DNA: TGCAGTTCCCGCCCGTTAGTTAATGCCTACGAGCAGTACTTC. This sequence joins TRBV20-1 and TRBJ2-7; no firm D call. There are 14 residues in the CDR3. V lost 8 bases and J lost 2, with 19 bases in between. The V gene's germline CDR1 is DFQATT and CDR2 SNEGSKA (reference sequence).

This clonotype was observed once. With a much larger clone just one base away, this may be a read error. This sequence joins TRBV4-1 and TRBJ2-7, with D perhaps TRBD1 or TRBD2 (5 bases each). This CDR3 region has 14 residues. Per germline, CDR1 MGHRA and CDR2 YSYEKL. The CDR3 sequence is CASSQDKGWDERYF. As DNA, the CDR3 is TGCGCCAGCAGCCAAGATAAGGGTTGGGACGAGCGGTACTTC.

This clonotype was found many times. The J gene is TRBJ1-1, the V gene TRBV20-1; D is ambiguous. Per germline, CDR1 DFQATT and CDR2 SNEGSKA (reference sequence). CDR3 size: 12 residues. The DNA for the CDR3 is TGCAGCGTGACTACAGAGAACACTGAAGCTTTCTTT. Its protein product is CSVTTENTEAFF.

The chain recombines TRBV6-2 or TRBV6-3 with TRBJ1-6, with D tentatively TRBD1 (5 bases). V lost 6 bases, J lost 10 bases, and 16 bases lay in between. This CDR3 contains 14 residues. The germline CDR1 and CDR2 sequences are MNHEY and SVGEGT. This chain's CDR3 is CASRPGRPLSPLHF. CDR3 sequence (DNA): TGTGCCAGCAGACCGGGACGGCCTCTATCACCCCTCCACTTT.

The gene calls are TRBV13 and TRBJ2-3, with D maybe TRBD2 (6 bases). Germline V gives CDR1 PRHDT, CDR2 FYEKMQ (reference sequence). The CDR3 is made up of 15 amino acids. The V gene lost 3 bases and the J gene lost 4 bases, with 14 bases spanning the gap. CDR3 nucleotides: TGTGCCAGCAGCTTGGCGGGGTCTGGCCCAGATACGCAGTATTTT. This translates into CASSLAGSGPDTQYF.

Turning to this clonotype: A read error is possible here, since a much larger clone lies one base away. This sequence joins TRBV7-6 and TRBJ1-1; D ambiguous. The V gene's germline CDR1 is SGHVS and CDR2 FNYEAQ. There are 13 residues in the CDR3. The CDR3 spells CVSSIWTGTEAFF. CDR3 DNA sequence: TGTGTCAGCAGCATCTGGACGGGCACTGAAGCTTTCTTT.

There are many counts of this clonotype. CDR3 sequence reads: CASSYPGYEQYF. CDR3 sequence (DNA): TGTGCCAGCAGTTACCCGGGCTACGAGCAGTACTTC. This rearrangement joins TRBV6-5 to TRBJ2-7; no definite D call. The length of the CDR3 is 12 residues. The germline V gene encodes CDR1 MNHEY and CDR2 SVGAGI. Between the trimmed V and J ends, which lost 2 bases and 3 bases, there was a span of 5 bases.

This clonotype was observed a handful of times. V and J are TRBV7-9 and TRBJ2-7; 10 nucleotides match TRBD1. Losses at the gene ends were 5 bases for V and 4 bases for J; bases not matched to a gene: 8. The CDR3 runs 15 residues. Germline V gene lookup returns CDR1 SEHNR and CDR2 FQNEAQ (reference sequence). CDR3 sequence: CASSLGQGLPYEQYF. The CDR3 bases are TGTGCCAGCAGCCTGGGACAGGGGCTTCCGTACGAGCAGTACTTC.

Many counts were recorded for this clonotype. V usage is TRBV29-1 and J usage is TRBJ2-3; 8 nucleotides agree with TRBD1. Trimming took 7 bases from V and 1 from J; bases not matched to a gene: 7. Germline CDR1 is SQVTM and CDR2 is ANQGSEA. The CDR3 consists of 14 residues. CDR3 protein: CSAAGGFGTDTQYF. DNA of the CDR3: TGCAGCGCTGCAGGGGGCTTTGGCACAGATACGCAGTATTTT.

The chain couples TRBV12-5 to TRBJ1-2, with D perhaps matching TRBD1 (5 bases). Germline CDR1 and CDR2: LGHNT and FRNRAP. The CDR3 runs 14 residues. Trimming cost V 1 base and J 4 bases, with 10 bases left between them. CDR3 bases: TGTGCTAGTGGTTTGGGGGGCGACGGCTATGGCTACACCTTC. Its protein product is CASGLGGDGYGYTF.

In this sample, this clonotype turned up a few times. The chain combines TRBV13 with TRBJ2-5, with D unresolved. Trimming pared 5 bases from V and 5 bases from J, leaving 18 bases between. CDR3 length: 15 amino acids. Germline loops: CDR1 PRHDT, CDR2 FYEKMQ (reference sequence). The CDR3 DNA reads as TGTGCCAGCAGCCCAAGACCGGACCCTCCCGAGACCCAGTACTTC. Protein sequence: CASSPRPDPPETQYF.

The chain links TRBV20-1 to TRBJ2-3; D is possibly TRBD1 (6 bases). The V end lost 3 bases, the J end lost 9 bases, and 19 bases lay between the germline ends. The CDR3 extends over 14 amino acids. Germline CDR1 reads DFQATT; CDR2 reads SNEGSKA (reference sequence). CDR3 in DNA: TGCAGTGCTAGGGACAGTAGTTCGGTGGTCACGCAGTATTTT. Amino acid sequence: CSARDSSSVVTQYF.

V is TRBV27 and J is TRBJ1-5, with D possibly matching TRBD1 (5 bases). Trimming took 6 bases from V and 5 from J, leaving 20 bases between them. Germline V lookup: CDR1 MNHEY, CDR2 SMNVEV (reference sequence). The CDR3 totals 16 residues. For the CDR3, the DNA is TGTGCCAGCAGCTCTCGCGGGGCGGGCTTGGATCAGCCCCAGCATTTT. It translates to CASSSRGAGLDQPQHF.

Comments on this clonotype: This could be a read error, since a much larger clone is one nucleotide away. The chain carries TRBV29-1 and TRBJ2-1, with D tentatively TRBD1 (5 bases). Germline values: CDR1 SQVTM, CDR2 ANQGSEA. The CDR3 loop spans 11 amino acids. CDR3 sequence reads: CSVEQDNVQFF. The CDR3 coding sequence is TGCAGCGTTGAGCAGGACAATGTGCAGTTCTTC.

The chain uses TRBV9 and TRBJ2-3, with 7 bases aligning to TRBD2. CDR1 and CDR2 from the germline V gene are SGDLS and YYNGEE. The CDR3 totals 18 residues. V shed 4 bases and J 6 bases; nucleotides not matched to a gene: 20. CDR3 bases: TGTGCCAGCAGCCCTCCTGGTTTGGGGCGGGAGTCCTCCGATACGCAGTATTTT. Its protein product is CASSPPGLGRESSDTQYF.

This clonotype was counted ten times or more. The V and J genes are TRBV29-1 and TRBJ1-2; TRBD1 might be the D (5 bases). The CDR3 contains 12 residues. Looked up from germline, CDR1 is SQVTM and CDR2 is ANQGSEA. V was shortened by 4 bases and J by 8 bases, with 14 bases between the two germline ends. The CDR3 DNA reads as TGCAGCGTTGGAGACAGTTCTCGCGGCTACACCTTC. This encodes CSVGDSSRGYTF.